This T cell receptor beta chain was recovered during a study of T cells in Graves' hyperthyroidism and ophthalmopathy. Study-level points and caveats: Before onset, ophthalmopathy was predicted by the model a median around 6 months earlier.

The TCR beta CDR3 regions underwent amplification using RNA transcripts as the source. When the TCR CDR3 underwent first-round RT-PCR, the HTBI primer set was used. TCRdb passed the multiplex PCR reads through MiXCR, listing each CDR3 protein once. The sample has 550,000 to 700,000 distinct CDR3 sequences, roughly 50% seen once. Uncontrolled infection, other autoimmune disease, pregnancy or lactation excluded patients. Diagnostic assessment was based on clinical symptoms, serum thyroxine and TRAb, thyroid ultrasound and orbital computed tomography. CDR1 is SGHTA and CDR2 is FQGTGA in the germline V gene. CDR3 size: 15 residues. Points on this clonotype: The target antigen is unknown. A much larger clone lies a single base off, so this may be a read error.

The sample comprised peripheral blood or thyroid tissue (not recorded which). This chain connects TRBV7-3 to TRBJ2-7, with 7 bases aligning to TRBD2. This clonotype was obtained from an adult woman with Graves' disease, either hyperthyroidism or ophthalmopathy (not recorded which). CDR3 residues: CASSSAAAGARGQYF. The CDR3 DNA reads TGCGCCAGCAGCTCCGCGGCCGCGGGAGCACGGGGGCAGTACTTC.